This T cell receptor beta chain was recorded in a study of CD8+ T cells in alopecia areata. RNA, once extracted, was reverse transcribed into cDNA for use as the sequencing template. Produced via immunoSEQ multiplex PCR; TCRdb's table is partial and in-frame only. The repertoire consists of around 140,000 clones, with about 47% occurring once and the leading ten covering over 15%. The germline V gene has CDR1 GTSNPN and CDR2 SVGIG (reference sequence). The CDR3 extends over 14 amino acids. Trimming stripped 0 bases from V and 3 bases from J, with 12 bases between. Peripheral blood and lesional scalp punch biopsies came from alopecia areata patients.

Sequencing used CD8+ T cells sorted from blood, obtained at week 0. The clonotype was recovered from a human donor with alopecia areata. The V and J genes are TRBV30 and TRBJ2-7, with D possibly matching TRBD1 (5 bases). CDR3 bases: TGTGCCTGGAGTGTAAAAGGGGCTGACTACGAGCAGTACTTC. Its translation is CAWSVKGADYEQYF.